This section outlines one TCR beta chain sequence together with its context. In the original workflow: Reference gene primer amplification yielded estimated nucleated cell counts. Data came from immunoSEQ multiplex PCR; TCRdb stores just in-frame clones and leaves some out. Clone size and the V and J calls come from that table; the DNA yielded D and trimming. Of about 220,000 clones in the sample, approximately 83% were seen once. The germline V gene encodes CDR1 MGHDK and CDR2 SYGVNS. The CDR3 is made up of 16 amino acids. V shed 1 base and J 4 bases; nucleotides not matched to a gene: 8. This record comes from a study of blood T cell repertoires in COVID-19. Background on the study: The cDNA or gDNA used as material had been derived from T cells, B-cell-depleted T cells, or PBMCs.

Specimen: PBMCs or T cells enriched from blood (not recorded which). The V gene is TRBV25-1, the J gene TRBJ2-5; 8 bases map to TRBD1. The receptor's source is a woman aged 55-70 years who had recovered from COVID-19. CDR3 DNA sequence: TGTGCCAGCAGTGAATGGGGAGCAGGGGGCCCAGAGACCCAGTACTTC. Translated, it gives CASSEWGAGGPETQYF.